This is a list of T cell receptor beta chains from one sample in a study of long-term antiretroviral therapy in people with HIV. Measured with immunoSEQ multiplex PCR; TCRdb has only the in-frame clones, and not every one. The data show 48,000 or so clones, about 86% seen once. The sequencing here drew on unsorted PBMCs, taken 0.8 years after starting antiretroviral therapy. Receptors originate from a woman younger than 35 with HIV. CDR3s leave out the opening cysteine and the closing phenylalanine or tryptophan. Fields, in order: J gene, V gene, CDR3 protein.

J gene: TRBJ1-5; V gene: TRBV6-6; CDR3 protein: ASTLEGNSNQPQH
J gene: TRBJ2-1; V gene: TRBV7-9; CDR3 protein: ASSLVLAGGSPL
J gene: TRBJ2-3; V gene: TRBV9; CDR3 protein: ASSARGQGAGDTQY
J gene: TRBJ2-5; V gene: TRBV6-5; CDR3 protein: ASSLQSQETQY
J gene: TRBJ1-1; V gene: TRBV28; CDR3 protein: ASSQSGIRGTEAF
J gene: TRBJ2-7; V gene: TRBV11-2; CDR3 protein: ASSLAGKSYEQY
J gene: TRBJ2-3; V gene: TRBV19; CDR3 protein: ASSISGSSTDTQY
J gene: TRBJ2-7; V gene: TRBV7-9; CDR3 protein: ASSSGGTDPYEQY
J gene: TRBJ2-1; V gene: TRBV19; CDR3 protein: ASSTAGTSYNEQF
J gene: TRBJ2-5; V gene: TRBV6-6; CDR3 protein: ASSYAGSYQETQY
J gene: TRBJ1-4; V gene: TRBV5-1; CDR3 protein: ASSLAAGVEKLF
J gene: TRBJ1-2; V gene: TRBV6-5; CDR3 protein: ASSFLRQAGVYGYT
J gene: TRBJ2-7; V gene: TRBV25-1; CDR3 protein: ATSVVGGYEQY
J gene: TRBJ2-7; V gene: TRBV27; CDR3 protein: ASGRVPPSYEQY
J gene: TRBJ2-1; V gene: TRBV7-9; CDR3 protein: ASSLGGLAGIYNEQF
J gene: TRBJ2-7; V gene: TRBV7-6; CDR3 protein: ASSPQREDRYEQY
J gene: TRBJ1-5; V gene: TRBV5-1; CDR3 protein: ASSLAGQGQPQH
J gene: TRBJ2-7; V gene: TRBV19; CDR3 protein: ASSISDAGHLYEQY